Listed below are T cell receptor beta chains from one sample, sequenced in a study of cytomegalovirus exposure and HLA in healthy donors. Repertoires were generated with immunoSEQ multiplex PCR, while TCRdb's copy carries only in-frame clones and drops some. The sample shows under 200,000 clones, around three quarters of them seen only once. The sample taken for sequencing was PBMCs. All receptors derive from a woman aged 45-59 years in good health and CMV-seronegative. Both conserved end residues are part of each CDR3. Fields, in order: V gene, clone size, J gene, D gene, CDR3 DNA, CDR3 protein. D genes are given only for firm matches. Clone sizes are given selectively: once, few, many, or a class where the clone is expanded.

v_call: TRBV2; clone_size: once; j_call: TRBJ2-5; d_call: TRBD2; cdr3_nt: TGTGCCAGCAGTGGCCTGAGGCTAGCGGCACAAGAGACCCAGTACTTC; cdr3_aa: CASSGLRLAAQETQYF
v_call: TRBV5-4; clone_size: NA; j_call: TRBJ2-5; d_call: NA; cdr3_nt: TGTGCCAGCAGCTTCAGGCAGGGGGGAGAGACCCAGTACTTC; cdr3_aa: CASSFRQGGETQYF
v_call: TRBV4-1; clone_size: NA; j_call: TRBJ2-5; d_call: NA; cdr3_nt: TGCGCCAGCAGCCAAGATCAAAACAGGGAGACCCAGTACTTC; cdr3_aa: CASSQDQNRETQYF
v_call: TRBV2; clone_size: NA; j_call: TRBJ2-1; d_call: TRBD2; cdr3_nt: TGTGCCAGCAGCGCTATACTAGCGGGAGGGCGAGGGGAGCAGTTCTTC; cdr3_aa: CASSAILAGGRGEQFF
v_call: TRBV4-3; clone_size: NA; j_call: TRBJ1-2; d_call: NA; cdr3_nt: TGCGCCAGCAGCCAAGATTGGGGGGGGCAGGGCTATGGCTACACCTTC; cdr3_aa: CASSQDWGGQGYGYTF
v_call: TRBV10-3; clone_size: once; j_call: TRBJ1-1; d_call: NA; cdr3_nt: TGTGCCATCAGTGAGTCGAGGGCCCGGGCGTTCGACACTGAAGCTTTCTTT; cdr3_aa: CAISESRARAFDTEAFF
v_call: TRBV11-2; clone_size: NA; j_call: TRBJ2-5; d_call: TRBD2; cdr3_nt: TGTGCCAGCAGCTTAGGCGGAGGGGCGGCGGGAGGGACCCAGTACTTC; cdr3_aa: CASSLGGGAAGGTQYF
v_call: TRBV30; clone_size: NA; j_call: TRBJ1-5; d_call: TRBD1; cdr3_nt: TGTGCCTGGAGTACAGACAGGGCTAATCAGCCCCAGCATTTT; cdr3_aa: CAWSTDRANQPQHF
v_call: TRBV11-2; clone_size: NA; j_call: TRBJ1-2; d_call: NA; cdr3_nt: TGTGCCAGCAGCTATTTGGGAGGCGGCTACACCTTC; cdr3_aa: CASSYLGGGYTF
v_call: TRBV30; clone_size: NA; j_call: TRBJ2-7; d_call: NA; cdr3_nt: TGTGCCTGGAGTCGGGCGGGCGAGCAGTACTTC; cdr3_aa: CAWSRAGEQYF
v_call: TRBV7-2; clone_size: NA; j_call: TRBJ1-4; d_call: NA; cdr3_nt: TGTGCCAGCAGCGGCGACAGCTTTAATGAAAAACTGTTTTTT; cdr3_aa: CASSGDSFNEKLFF
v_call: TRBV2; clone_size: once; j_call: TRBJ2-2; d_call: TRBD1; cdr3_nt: TGTGCCAGCAGTGGACAGGGGGCCTACACCGGGGAGCTGTTTTTT; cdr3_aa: CASSGQGAYTGELFF